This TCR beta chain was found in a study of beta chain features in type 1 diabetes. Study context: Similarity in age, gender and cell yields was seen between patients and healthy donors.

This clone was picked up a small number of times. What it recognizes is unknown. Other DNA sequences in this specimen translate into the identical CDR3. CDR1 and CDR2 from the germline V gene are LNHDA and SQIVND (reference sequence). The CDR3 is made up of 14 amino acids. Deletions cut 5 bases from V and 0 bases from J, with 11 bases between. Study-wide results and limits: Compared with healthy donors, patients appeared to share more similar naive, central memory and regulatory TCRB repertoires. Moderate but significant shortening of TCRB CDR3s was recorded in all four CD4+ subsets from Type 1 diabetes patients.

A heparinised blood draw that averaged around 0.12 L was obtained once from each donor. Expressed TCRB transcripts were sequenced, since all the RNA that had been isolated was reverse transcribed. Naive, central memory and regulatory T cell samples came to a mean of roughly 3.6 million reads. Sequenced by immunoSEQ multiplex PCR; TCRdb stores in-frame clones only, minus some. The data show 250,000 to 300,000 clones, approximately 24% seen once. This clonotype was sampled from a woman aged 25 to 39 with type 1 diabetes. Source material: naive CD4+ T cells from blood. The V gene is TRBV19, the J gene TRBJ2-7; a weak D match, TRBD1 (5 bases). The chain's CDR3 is CASSLTGVSYEQYF. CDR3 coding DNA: TGTGCCAGTAGTTTAACAGGAGTCTCCTACGAGCAGTACTTC.